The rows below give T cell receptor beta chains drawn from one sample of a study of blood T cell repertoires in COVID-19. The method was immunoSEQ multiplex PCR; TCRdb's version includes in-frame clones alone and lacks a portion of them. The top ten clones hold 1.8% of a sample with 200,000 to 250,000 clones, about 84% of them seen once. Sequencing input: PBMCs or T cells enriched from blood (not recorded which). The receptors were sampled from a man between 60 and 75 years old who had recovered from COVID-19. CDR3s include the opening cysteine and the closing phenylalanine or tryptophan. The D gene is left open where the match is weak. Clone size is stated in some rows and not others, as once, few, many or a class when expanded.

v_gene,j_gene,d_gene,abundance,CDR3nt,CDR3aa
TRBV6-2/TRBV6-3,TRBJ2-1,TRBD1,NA,TGTGCCAGCAGCCCTCTAGACAGGGAACCGTACAATGAGCAGTTCTTC,CASSPLDREPYNEQFF
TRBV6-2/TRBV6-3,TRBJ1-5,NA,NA,TGTGCCAGCACCCCACGGGAGTCTGTTTTTCAGCCCCAGCATTTT,CASTPRESVFQPQHF
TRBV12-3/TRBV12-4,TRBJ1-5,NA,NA,TGTGCCAGCAGGGGGGCCCGCAATCAGCCCCAGCATTTT,CASRGARNQPQHF
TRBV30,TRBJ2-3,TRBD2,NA,TGTGCCTGGAGGGCCCGGGGACTAGCGGGGGGGCCCGGGGATACGCAGTATTTT,CAWRARGLAGGPGDTQYF
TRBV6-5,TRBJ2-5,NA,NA,TGTGCCAGCAGTTTCACTAGGACGGGGCAAGAGACCCAGTACTTC,CASSFTRTGQETQYF
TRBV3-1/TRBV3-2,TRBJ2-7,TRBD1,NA,TGTGCCAGCAGCCAAGGGGGGACAGGGGGCTACGAGCAGTACTTC,CASSQGGTGGYEQYF
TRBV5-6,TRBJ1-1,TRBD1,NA,TGTGCCAGCAGCAAGAACAGGGGGCTTGGGATGAACACTGAAGCTTTCTTT,CASSKNRGLGMNTEAFF
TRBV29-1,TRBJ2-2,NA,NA,TGCAGCGTTGAGGAGGTTAACGGGGAGCTGTTTTTT,CSVEEVNGELFF
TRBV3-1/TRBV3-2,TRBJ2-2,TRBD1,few,TGTGCCAGCAGCCAATTCTTTCTCAGGACAGGCCCCGTCGGGGAGCTGTTTTTT,CASSQFFLRTGPVGELFF
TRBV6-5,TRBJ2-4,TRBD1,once,TGTGCCAGCGGGACCGGGACAGGGGTAAACATTCAGTACTTC,CASGTGTGVNIQYF
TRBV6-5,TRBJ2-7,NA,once,TGTGCCAGCAGGGCCCGGGGTTCCTACGAGCAGTACTTC,CASRARGSYEQYF
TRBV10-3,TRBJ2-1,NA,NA,TGTGCCATCAACGGGGGGCACAATGAGCAGTTCTTC,CAINGGHNEQFF
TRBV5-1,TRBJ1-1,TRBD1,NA,TGCGCCAGCAGCTTGCTGGCATCAGCAGGGGGAGGCACTGAAGCTTTCTTT,CASSLLASAGGGTEAFF
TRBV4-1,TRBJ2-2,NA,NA,TGCGCCAGCAGCCAAGAAGAGGGCGTGAGCACCGGGGAGCTGTTTTTT,CASSQEEGVSTGELFF
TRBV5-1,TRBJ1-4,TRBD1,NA,TGCGCCAGCAGCATCGGGACAGGGGGAGAAAAACTGTTTTTT,CASSIGTGGEKLFF
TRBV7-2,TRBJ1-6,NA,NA,TGTGCCAGCGTTAGGGGAATCAATAATTCACCCCTCCACTTT,CASVRGINNSPLHF
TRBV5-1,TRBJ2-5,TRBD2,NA,TGCGCCAGCGGGCGGGGGGAGTACCAAGAGACCCAGTACTTC,CASGRGEYQETQYF
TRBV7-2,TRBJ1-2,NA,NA,TGTGCCAGCACCCAGGCTCCGGGGATTGGGTATGGCTACACCTTC,CASTQAPGIGYGYTF
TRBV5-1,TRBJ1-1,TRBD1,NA,TGCGCCAGCAGCCCCCTGGGACAGGAGAACACTGAAGCTTTCTTT,CASSPLGQENTEAFF
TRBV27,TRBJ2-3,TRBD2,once,TGTGCCAGCATGGCAGCGGGGGGCACAGATACGCAGTATTTT,CASMAAGGTDTQYF
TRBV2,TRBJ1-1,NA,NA,TGTGCCAGCAGTGTCGCAGGGGTCAACACTGAAGCTTTCTTT,CASSVAGVNTEAFF
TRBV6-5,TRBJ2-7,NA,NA,TGTGCCAGCACCAGGGCAGGGAAGATATCCTACGAGCAGTACTTC,CASTRAGKISYEQYF
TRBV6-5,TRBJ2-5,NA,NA,TGTGCCAGCAGTTACTCAACACCCCAAGAGACCCAGTACTTC,CASSYSTPQETQYF
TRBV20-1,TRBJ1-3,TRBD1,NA,TGCAGTGTTGGACAGGACAACACCATATATTTT,CSVGQDNTIYF
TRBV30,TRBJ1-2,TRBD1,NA,TGTGCCTGGAGTGGGTTTGCAGGGGGAAAAAACTATGGCTACACCTTC,CAWSGFAGGKNYGYTF
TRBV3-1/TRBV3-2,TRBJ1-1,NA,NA,TGTGCCAGCAGCCAAGGAAAGGACAAGGAAGCTTTCTTT,CASSQGKDKEAFF
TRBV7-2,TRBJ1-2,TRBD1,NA,TGTGCCAGCAGCTTAATTTTTGGGGACAGTTCTAACTATGGCTACACCTTC,CASSLIFGDSSNYGYTF
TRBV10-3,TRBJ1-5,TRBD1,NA,TGTGCCATCAGTGAGTCAACAGGGGGCAACTCCCATTTT,CAISESTGGNSHF
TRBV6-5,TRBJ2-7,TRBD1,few,TGTGCCAGCAGAGGAGGACAGGGGGCGCGGGAGCAGTACTTC,CASRGGQGAREQYF
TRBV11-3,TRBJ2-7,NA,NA,TGTGCCAGCAGCGAGGATAGAAACGAGCAGTACTTC,CASSEDRNEQYF
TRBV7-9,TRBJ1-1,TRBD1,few,TGTGCCAGCAGCTTGGGGGACAGGGTCACTGAAGCTTTCTTT,CASSLGDRVTEAFF
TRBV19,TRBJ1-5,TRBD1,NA,TGTGCCAGTAGTATAGATCTAGGAGGGGGCTATCAGCCCCAGCATTTT,CASSIDLGGGYQPQHF
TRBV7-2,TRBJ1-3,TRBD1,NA,TGTGCCAGCAGAGACCCCGGACAGGCCAGCTCTGGAAACACCATATATTTT,CASRDPGQASSGNTIYF
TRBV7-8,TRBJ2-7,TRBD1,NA,TGTGCCAGCAGCCGGGACAGCCCTACGGAGCAGTACTTC,CASSRDSPTEQYF
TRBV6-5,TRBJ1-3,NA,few,TGTGCCAGCAGAGGGAGCACCGAAAACACCATATATTTT,CASRGSTENTIYF
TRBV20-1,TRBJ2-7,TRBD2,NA,TGCAGTGCTAGTACGGGGGGGGCCTACGAGCAGTACTTC,CSASTGGAYEQYF
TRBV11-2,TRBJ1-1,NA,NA,TGTGCCAGCAGCTTAGATTTCGGATCGGCGTTCGGAGCGAACACTGAAGCTTTCTTT,CASSLDFGSAFGANTEAFF
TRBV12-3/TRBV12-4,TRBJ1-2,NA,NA,TGTGCCAGCAGTCCTGAGACAGACTATGGCTACACCTTC,CASSPETDYGYTF
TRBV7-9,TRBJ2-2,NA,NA,TGTGCCAGCACTACCAGGGAACAGGCCCGCACCGGGGAGCTGTTTTTT,CASTTREQARTGELFF
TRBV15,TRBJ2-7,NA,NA,TGTGCCACCAGCAGAGGGGCAGGGTACTACGAGCAGTACTTC,CATSRGAGYYEQYF
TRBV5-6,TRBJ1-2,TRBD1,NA,TGTGCCAGCAGCTACCTAGGAGGGGGCGGAAGCGGCTACACCTTC,CASSYLGGGGSGYTF
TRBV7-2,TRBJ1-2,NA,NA,TGTGCCAGCAGCTTAGCAAGGACACCTTATGGCTACACCTTC,CASSLARTPYGYTF
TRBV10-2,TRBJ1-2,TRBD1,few,TGCGCCAGCAACGACAGGGGGCCGGGCTATGGCTACACCTTC,CASNDRGPGYGYTF
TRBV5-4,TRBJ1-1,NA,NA,TGTGCCAGCAGCTTCGAGGGTGACACTGAAGCTTTCTTT,CASSFEGDTEAFF
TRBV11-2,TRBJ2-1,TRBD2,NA,TGTGCCAGCAGCTTGGGTCCCGGACTAGCGGGGACTTACAATGAGCAGTTCTTC,CASSLGPGLAGTYNEQFF
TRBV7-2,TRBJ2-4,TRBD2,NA,TGTGCCAGCAGCGTGCCGGGACTAGTAGAGTACTTC,CASSVPGLVEYF
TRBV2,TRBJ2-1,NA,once,TGTGCCAGCAGTCCCGACAGCTACAATGAGCAGTTCTTC,CASSPDSYNEQFF
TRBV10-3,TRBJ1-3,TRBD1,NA,TGTGCCATCAGTGGAGGACAGGGGGCGCGAGGAAACACCATATATTTT,CAISGGQGARGNTIYF
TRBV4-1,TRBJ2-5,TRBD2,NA,TGCGCCAGCAGCCAAGGGATTGGGACTAGCGGGCAAGAGACCCAGTACTTC,CASSQGIGTSGQETQYF
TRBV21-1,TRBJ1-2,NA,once,TGTGCCAGCAGCAACCCCTCAGGGGGTGGTTATGGCTACACCTTC,CASSNPSGGGYGYTF
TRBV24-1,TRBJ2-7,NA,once,TGTGCCACCAGTGATTCTTACGAGCAGTACTTC,CATSDSYEQYF
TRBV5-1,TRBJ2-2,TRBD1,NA,TGCGCCAGCAGCTTGGGACAGGGGGGCACCGGGGAGCTGTTTTTT,CASSLGQGGTGELFF
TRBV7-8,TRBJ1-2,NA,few,TGTGCCAGCAGCTTAGAGACCGGAGAGGCTAACTATGGCTACACCTTC,CASSLETGEANYGYTF
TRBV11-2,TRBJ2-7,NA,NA,TGTGCCAGCAGCTTTACAGGGACCTACGAGCAGTACTTC,CASSFTGTYEQYF